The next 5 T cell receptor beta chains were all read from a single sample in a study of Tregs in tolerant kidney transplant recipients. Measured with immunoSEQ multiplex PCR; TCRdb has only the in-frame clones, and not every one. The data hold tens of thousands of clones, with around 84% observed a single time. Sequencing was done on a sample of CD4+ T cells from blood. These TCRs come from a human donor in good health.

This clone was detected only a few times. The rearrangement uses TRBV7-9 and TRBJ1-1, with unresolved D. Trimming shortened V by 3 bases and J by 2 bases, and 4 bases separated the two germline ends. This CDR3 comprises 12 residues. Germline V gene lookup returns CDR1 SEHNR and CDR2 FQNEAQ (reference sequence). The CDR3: CASSLSNTEAFF. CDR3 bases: TGTGCCAGCAGCTTGAGCAACACTGAAGCTTTCTTT. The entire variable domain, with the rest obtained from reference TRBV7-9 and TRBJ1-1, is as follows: DTGVSQNPRHKITKRGQNVTFRCDPISEHNRLYWYRQTLGQGPEFLTYFQNEAQLEKSRLLSDRFSAERPKGSFSTLEIQRTEQGDSAMYLCASSLSNTEAFFGQGTRLTVV.

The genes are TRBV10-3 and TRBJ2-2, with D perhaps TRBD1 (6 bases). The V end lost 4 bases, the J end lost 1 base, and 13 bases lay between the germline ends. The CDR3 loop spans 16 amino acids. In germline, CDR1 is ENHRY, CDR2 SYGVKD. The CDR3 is CAISVGQKVNTGELFF. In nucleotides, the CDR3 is TGTGCCATCAGTGTCGGACAGAAAGTGAACACCGGGGAGCTGTTTTTT.

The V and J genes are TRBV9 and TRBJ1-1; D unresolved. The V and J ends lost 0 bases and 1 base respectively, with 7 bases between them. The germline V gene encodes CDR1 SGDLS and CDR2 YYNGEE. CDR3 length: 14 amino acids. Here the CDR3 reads CASSVALGNTEAFF. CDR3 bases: TGTGCCAGCAGCGTAGCCTTAGGGAACACTGAAGCTTTCTTT. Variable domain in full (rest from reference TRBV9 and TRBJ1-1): DSGVTQTPKHLITATGQRVTLRCSPRSGDLSVYWYQQSLDQGLQFLIQYYNGEERAKGNILERFSAQQFPDLHSELNLSSLELGDSALYFCASSVALGNTEAFFGQGTRLTVV.

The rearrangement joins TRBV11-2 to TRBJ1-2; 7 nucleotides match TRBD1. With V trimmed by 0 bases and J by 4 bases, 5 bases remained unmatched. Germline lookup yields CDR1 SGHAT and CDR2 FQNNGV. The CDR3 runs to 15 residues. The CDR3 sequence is CASSLDRDRVYGYTF. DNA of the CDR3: TGTGCCAGCAGCTTAGATAGGGACAGAGTCTATGGCTACACCTTC.

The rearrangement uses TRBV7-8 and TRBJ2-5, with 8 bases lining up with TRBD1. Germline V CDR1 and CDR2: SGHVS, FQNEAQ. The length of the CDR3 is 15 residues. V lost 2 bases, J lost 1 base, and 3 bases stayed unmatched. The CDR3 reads CASSLRTGPQETQYF. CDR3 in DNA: TGTGCCAGCAGCTTACGGACAGGGCCCCAAGAGACCCAGTACTTC.